These 31 T cell receptor beta chains originate from one sample sequenced in a study of identical twins. TCRdb ran MiXCR on the 5' RACE reads and lists one entry per CDR3 protein. In the table there are 350,000 to 450,000 distinct CDR3 sequences, about 18% of which are singletons. The sequencing input was naive T cells sorted from blood. The receptors come from a man between 45 and 60 years old in good health.

This clonotype was seen repeatedly, ten times or more. The chain joins TRBV10-3 to TRBJ2-3; tentatively, D is TRBD1 or TRBD2 (5 bases each). Germline CDR1 and CDR2: ENHRY and SYGVKD. The CDR3 totals 15 residues. Trimming removed 2 bases at V and 4 bases at J, with 13 bases between. The CDR3 is CAISEGAWGPDTQYF. The CDR3 DNA is TGTGCCATCAGTGAGGGGGCCTGGGGACCAGATACGCAGTATTTT.

The chain is built from TRBV12-5 and TRBJ2-3; D ambiguous. CDR3 length equals 16 residues. The germline V and J ends were trimmed by 4 bases and 2 bases, with 16 bases remaining between them. Germline V gene lookup returns CDR1 LGHNT and CDR2 FRNRAP. CDR3 region: CASGSSFHLPTDTQYF. The CDR3 region has the DNA TGTGCTAGTGGTTCTTCATTTCATTTACCCACAGATACGCAGTATTTT.

This clonotype was counted ten times or more. The rearrangement uses TRBV14 and TRBJ1-2; D not resolved. Germline CDR1 and CDR2: SGHDN and FVKESK. The ends were cut back, 5 bases at V and 4 bases at J, with 8 bases in the middle. The CDR3 spans 12 residues. CDR3 coding DNA: TGTGCCAGCAGCTATCACTTCTATGGCTACACCTTC. Protein: CASSYHFYGYTF.

This clonotype was observed many times. This chain joins TRBV25-1 and TRBJ2-1; the D is unclear. Trimming stripped 4 bases from V and 2 bases from J, with 12 bases between. The CDR3 loop spans 15 amino acids. Germline V gene sequence: CDR1 MGHDK, CDR2 SYGVNS. Here the CDR3 reads CASSALSVPYNEQFF. The CDR3 coding sequence is TGTGCCAGCAGTGCGCTATCCGTTCCCTACAATGAGCAGTTCTTC.

This clonotype has just a few counts. This sequence joins TRBV27 and TRBJ2-5; 8 nucleotides match TRBD1. The germline V gene encodes CDR1 MNHEY and CDR2 SMNVEV (reference sequence). The length of the CDR3 is 18 residues. The junction had 15 bases not matched to a gene; V was cut back by 4 bases and J by 2 bases. For the CDR3, the DNA is TGTGCCAGCAGTTCACATCCTTTCCCGGGACAGGTACAAGAGACCCAGTACTTC. This codes for CASSSHPFPGQVQETQYF.

The chain couples TRBV7-9 to TRBJ2-3; D may be TRBD1 or TRBD2 (6 bases each). CDR3 size: 17 residues. Trimming pared 0 bases from V and 6 bases from J, leaving 19 bases between. The germline V gene encodes CDR1 SEHNR and CDR2 FQNEAQ (reference sequence). The CDR3 here is CASSLARDTGADDTQYF. The CDR3 coding sequence is TGTGCCAGCAGCTTAGCGCGGGACACGGGAGCGGATGATACGCAGTATTTT. Full variable domain (remainder filled in from reference TRBV7-9 and TRBJ2-3): DTGVSQNPRHKITKRGQNVTFRCDPISEHNRLYWYRQTLGQGPEFLTYFQNEAQLEKSRLLSDRFSAERPKGSFSTLEIQRTEQGDSAMYLCASSLARDTGADDTQYFGPGTRLTVL.

The rearrangement joins TRBV5-1 to TRBJ2-7, with D tentatively TRBD1 (6 bases). Trimming stripped 4 bases from V and 2 bases from J, with 16 bases between. The CDR3 is made up of 15 amino acids. Germline V gives CDR1 SGHRS, CDR2 YFSETQ. The CDR3 sequence is CASSRETGNAYEQYF. The CDR3 DNA reads TGCGCCAGCAGCCGGGAAACAGGGAATGCCTACGAGCAGTACTTC.

CDR3 protein: CASSPLARDTEAFF. In nucleotides, the CDR3 is TGTGCCAGCAGCCCTCTGGCGCGGGACACTGAAGCTTTCTTT. V is TRBV7-6 and J is TRBJ1-1; no reliable D call. Per the germline V gene, CDR1 is SGHVS and CDR2 is FNYEAQ. Trimming left V 5 bases short and J 3 bases short, with 13 bases between. The CDR3 has 14 residues. The full variable domain, in which reference TRBV7-6 and TRBJ1-1 provide the parts outside the CDR3, is GAGVSQSPRYKVTKRGQDVALRCDPISGHVSLYWYRQALGQGPEFLTYFNYEAQQDKSGLPNDRFSAERPEGSISTLTIQRTEQRDSAMYRCASSPLARDTEAFFGQGTRLTVV.

The table lists this clonotype with a few counts. The rearrangement joins TRBV20-1 to TRBJ2-1; either TRBD1 or TRBD2 may fit D (5 bases each). From germline, CDR1 is DFQATT and CDR2 SNEGSKA (reference sequence). The germline V and J ends were trimmed by 3 bases and 1 base, with 13 bases remaining between them. The CDR3 runs to 15 residues. The CDR3 coding sequence is TGCAGTGCTAGCTCAGTTGGGGGATCCTACAATGAGCAGTTCTTC. Translation gives CSASSVGGSYNEQFF.

This clonotype was picked up many times. The chain combines TRBV4-3 with TRBJ1-3, with 9 bases fitting TRBD1. Germline V gene sequence: CDR1 LGHNA, CDR2 YSLEER. After removal of 3 bases from V and 1 base from J, the junction contained 1 base not matched to a gene. This CDR3 region has 15 residues. CDR3 protein: CASSQGQGSGNTIYF. The CDR3 nucleotides read TGCGCCAGCAGCCAGGGACAGGGATCTGGAAACACCATATATTTT.

About this clonotype: A much bigger clone sits one base away, suggesting this may be a read error. The chain joins TRBV6-5 to TRBJ1-2; no clear D. This CDR3 region has 13 residues. Germline V gives CDR1 MNHEY, CDR2 SVGAGI. The CDR3 nucleotides read TGTGCCAGCAGTTACGGCGGTGAGGGCGGCTCCACCTTC. Residues: CASSYGGEGGSTF.

V usage is TRBV7-8 and J usage is TRBJ2-1, with D maybe TRBD2 (6 bases). Trimming removed 3 bases at V and 0 bases at J, with 9 bases between. Germline CDR1 is SGHVS and CDR2 is FQNEAQ. CDR3 length: 15 residues. CDR3 sequence: CASSLTRTSYNEQFF. The CDR3 nucleotides are TGTGCCAGCAGCTTGACTAGGACCTCCTACAATGAGCAGTTCTTC.

In its sample, this clonotype was seen once. This chain connects TRBV4-2 to TRBJ2-3; TRBD1 or TRBD2 may be the D gene (6 bases each). Trimming removed 2 bases from V and 2 bases from J, with 11 bases in between. The CDR3 has 15 amino acids. Germline assignment: CDR1 LGHNA and CDR2 YNFKEQ. As DNA, the CDR3 is TGTGCCAGCAGCCAAAGTAGGGGGGACACAGATACGCAGTATTTT. This gives the protein CASSQSRGDTDTQYF.

Many counts were recorded for this clonotype. The chain joins TRBV15 to TRBJ2-1, with unresolved D. Per germline, CDR1 LNHNV and CDR2 YYDKDF (reference sequence). The CDR3 totals 12 residues. Trimming left V 2 bases short and J 8 bases short, with 7 bases between. CDR3 protein: CATSRRSHEQFF. In DNA form, the CDR3 reads TGTGCCACCAGCAGACGTTCTCATGAGCAGTTCTTC.

The V call is TRBV2, the J call TRBJ2-1; TRBD2 matches 12 bases. The V gene's germline CDR1 is SNHLY and CDR2 FYNNEI. The length of the CDR3 is 15 residues. Trimming cost V 6 bases and J 2 bases; bases outside gene matches: 2. CDR3 in DNA: TGTGCCAGCAGACGGACTAGCGGGGCCTACAATGAGCAGTTCTTC. It translates to CASRRTSGAYNEQFF. The full variable domain, completed using reference TRBV2 and TRBJ2-1, is EPEVTQTPSHQVTQMGQEVILRCVPISNHLYFYWYRQILGQKVEFLVSFYNNEISEKSEIFDDQFSVERPDGSNFTLKIRSTKLEDSAMYFCASRRTSGAYNEQFFGPGTRLTVL.

The chain recombines TRBV20-1 with TRBJ2-7; 9 bases are shared with TRBD2. Germline V gene sequence: CDR1 DFQATT, CDR2 SNEGSKA (reference sequence). The V segment lost 6 bases and the J segment 3 bases; nucleotides outside the gene matches: 12. The CDR3 is 15 amino acids. Here the CDR3 DNA reads TGCAGTGCCCCTGAACTAGCGGGTATAAGCTACGAGCAGTACTTC. Translated: CSAPELAGISYEQYF.

In this sample, this clonotype turned up a few times. This chain uses TRBV4-3 with TRBJ2-7; a weak D match, TRBD1 (6 bases). Germline V gene sequence: CDR1 LGHNA, CDR2 YSLEER. The germline V and J ends were trimmed by 5 bases and 4 bases, with 15 bases remaining between them. The CDR3 extends over 14 amino acids. The CDR3 here is CASSTQTGDYEQYF. In DNA form, the CDR3 reads TGCGCCAGCAGCACCCAGACAGGAGATTACGAGCAGTACTTC.

This clonotype showed up just a few times. V and J are TRBV6-2 or TRBV6-3 and TRBJ1-5; D is uncertain. This CDR3 is 17 amino acids long. Deletions cut 0 bases from V and 0 bases from J, with 12 bases between. Per germline, CDR1 MNHEY and CDR2 SVGEGT. The DNA of the CDR3 is TGTGCCAGCAGTTACTCGATTCGTGAATATAGCAATCAGCCCCAGCATTTT. The encoded protein is CASSYSIREYSNQPQHF.

This clonotype occurred a few times. The V gene is TRBV5-1, the J gene TRBJ2-5; possibly TRBD1 for D (6 bases). The CDR3 runs to 14 residues. Looked up from germline, CDR1 is SGHRS and CDR2 is YFSETQ. V lost 4 bases to trimming and J lost 2 bases, with 12 bases between them. CDR3 bases: TGCGCCAGCAGCCCTGGGACACTTCAAGAGACCCAGTACTTC. It specifies CASSPGTLQETQYF.

The chain has TRBV27 and TRBJ1-1, with D maybe TRBD1 (5 bases). The CDR3 is made up of 17 amino acids. Germline loops: CDR1 MNHEY, CDR2 SMNVEV (reference sequence). With 5 bases removed from V and 5 bases from J, the gap between germline ends came to 24 bases. In nucleotides, the CDR3 is TGTGCCAGCAGTCCAACTCTGGGTAAGGAGGGGAAGACTGAAGCTTTCTTT. It yields the protein CASSPTLGKEGKTEAFF.

This clonotype was seen repeatedly, ten times or more. CDR3 in DNA: TGTGCCAGCAGCAGGTGGCAGGGGACAGCGAACACTGAAGCTTTCTTT. Protein sequence: CASSRWQGTANTEAFF. The chain joins TRBV28 to TRBJ1-1; 7 bases are a match to TRBD1. The CDR3 covers 16 residues. Germline V gene sequence: CDR1 MDHEN, CDR2 SYDVKM. V trimming: 6 bases; J trimming: 1 base; junction bases outside the gene matches: 11.

The V gene is TRBV7-2, the J gene TRBJ1-4, with 9 bases matching TRBD1. CDR1 is SGHTA and CDR2 is FQGNSA in the germline V gene. With V trimmed by 2 bases and J by 11 bases, 12 bases remained unmatched. The CDR3 is 16 amino acids. The CDR3 reads CASSLNRRGQGSKLFF. Here the CDR3 DNA reads TGTGCCAGCAGCTTAAATCGGCGGGGACAGGGTAGCAAACTGTTTTTT.

This clonotype appeared many times. This rearrangement joins TRBV5-1 to TRBJ2-3; the D gene is possibly TRBD1 (6 bases). The germline V gene encodes CDR1 SGHRS and CDR2 YFSETQ. Trimming cost V 1 base and J 4 bases, with 16 bases left between them. This CDR3 is 16 amino acids long. The CDR3 DNA sequence: TGCGCCAGCAGCTTGCACCCGGCAGGGGCGGCAGATACGCAGTATTTT. Translated, it gives CASSLHPAGAADTQYF.

The gene calls are TRBV5-1 and TRBJ2-2, with 9 nucleotides matching TRBD1. The CDR3 sequence is 16 residues long. Germline V CDR1 and CDR2: SGHRS, YFSETQ. Trimming took 0 bases from V and 4 from J; bases not matched to a gene: 4. In DNA, the CDR3 is TGCGCCAGCAGCTTGGTCGGGACAGGGAGCACCGGGGAGCTGTTTTTT. Residues: CASSLVGTGSTGELFF. The full variable domain, its missing parts supplied by reference TRBV5-1 and TRBJ2-2, is KAGVTQTPRYLIKTRGQQVTLSCSPISGHRSVSWYQQTPGQGLQFLFEYFSETQRNKGNFPGRFSGRQFSNSRSEMNVSTLELGDSALYLCASSLVGTGSTGELFFGEGSRLTVL.

This clonotype was seen repeatedly, ten times or more. The chain is built from TRBV5-1 and TRBJ2-7; no reliable D call. This CDR3 region has 14 residues. Germline CDR1 is SGHRS and CDR2 is YFSETQ. Trimming shortened V by 0 bases and J by 2 bases, and 9 bases separated the two germline ends. As DNA, the CDR3 is TGCGCCAGCAGCTTGGTAGGAATCCCCTACGAGCAGTACTTC. It codes for CASSLVGIPYEQYF.

The table lists this clonotype with a few counts. The chain is built from TRBV20-1 and TRBJ2-7, with D possibly called TRBD1 or TRBD2 (5 bases each). This CDR3 has 14 amino acids. The germline gives CDR1 DFQATT, CDR2 SNEGSKA (reference sequence). The V end lost 3 bases, the J end lost 5 bases, and 17 bases lay between the germline ends. The CDR3 loop reads CSASEGTAVDEQYF. The CDR3 DNA is TGCAGTGCTAGTGAAGGGACGGCAGTCGACGAGCAGTACTTC.

This clonotype was observed many times. The chain carries TRBV10-3 and TRBJ2-7, with 9 bases that match TRBD1. The V segment lost 7 bases and the J segment 6 bases; nucleotides outside the gene matches: 13. There are 15 residues in the CDR3. Germline V gene data show CDR1 as ENHRY and CDR2 as SYGVKD. The CDR3 nucleotides read TGTGCCATCACCGAGGGGACAGGGCCTTCGTCCGAGCAGTACTTC. Its translation is CAITEGTGPSSEQYF.

The J gene is TRBJ2-5, the V gene TRBV7-9; D is perhaps TRBD2 (5 bases). V lost 6 bases and J lost 5, with 16 bases in between. Germline CDR1 and CDR2: SEHNR and FQNEAQ (reference sequence). CDR3 length equals 14 residues. The DNA of the CDR3 is TGTGCCAGCAGTGGTAGGAGGTCTTGGGAGACCCAGTACTTC. Residues: CASSGRRSWETQYF.

V usage is TRBV12-3 or TRBV12-4 and J usage is TRBJ2-7, with D possibly being TRBD1 (6 bases). V shed 8 bases and J shed 2 bases, with 13 bases lying between them. The CDR3 runs to 13 residues. The DNA for the CDR3 is TGTGCCAGCGGACAGAGATTCACCTACGAGCAGTACTTC. Translated, it gives CASGQRFTYEQYF.

The table lists this clonotype with a few counts. This chain connects TRBV20-1 to TRBJ1-6; 10 bases line up with TRBD1. Germline assignment: CDR1 DFQATT and CDR2 SNEGSKA (reference sequence). This CDR3 comprises 20 residues. J was trimmed by 0 bases and V by 1 base; bases with no gene match: 12. CDR3 DNA sequence: TGCAGTGCTAGAGCCCCCAGGACAGGGGGATTAAGCTCCTATAATTCACCCCTCCACTTT. This codes for CSARAPRTGGLSSYNSPLHF.

J is TRBJ2-7 and V is TRBV18; 8 nucleotides agree with TRBD1. J gave up 3 bases and V 2 bases, and 3 bases lay outside the gene matches. This CDR3 comprises 14 residues. The germline V gene has CDR1 KGHSH and CDR2 LQKENI. The CDR3 region is CASSPMDRDYEQYF. The CDR3, as DNA: TGTGCCAGCTCACCAATGGACAGGGACTACGAGCAGTACTTC.